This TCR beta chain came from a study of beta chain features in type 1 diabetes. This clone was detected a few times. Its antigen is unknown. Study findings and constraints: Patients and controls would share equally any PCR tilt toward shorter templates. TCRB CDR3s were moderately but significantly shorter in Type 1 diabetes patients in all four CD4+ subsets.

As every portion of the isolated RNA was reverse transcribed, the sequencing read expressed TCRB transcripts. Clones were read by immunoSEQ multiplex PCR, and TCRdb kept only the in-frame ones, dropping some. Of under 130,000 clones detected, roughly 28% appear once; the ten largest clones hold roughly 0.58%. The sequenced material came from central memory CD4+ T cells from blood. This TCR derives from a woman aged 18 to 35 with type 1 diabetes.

The CDR3 DNA follows: TGTGCCAGCAGTAGCGGGAGTATGACAGATACGCAGTATTTT. Amino acid sequence: CASSSGSMTDTQYF. The chain couples TRBV11-3 to TRBJ2-3, with TRBD2 matching over 9 bases. Trimming at V came to 6 bases and at J to 3 bases, leaving 4 bases not matched to a gene. Germline loops: CDR1 SGHNT, CDR2 YENEEA. The CDR3 contains 14 residues.